Included here is one T cell receptor beta chain sequence, with context. The data were obtained in a study of control samples from healthy donors and cancer patients. The V gene lost 4 bases and the J gene lost 0 bases, with 9 bases spanning the gap. Germline CDR1 reads SNHLY; CDR2 reads FYNNEI. The CDR3 spans 14 residues. Only in-frame clones appear in the TCRdb table, and some are missing; sequencing was by immunoSEQ multiplex PCR. This sample carries 100,000 to 150,000 clones, approximately 92% of them seen once, and the ten largest clones take around 2.1%. The chain recombines TRBV2 with TRBJ1-1; D remains ambiguous. The TCR comes from a woman between 45 and 60 years old in good health. Material: blood. Written as DNA, the CDR3 is TGTGCCAGCAGTGCCAGACCCATGAACACTGAAGCTTTCTTT. This gives the protein CASSARPMNTEAFF.